This T cell receptor (beta chain) was recorded in a study of blood T cell repertoires in COVID-19. The wider study: The United States, Italy and Spain supplied acute and convalescent COVID-19 samples.

The method was immunoSEQ multiplex PCR; TCRdb's version includes in-frame clones alone and lacks a portion of them. The table lists 250,000 to 350,000 clones, 65% to 90% of them singletons. On this clone: The same CDR3 is also encoded by other DNA sequences in this sample.

This CDR3 comprises 13 residues. V was shortened by 0 bases and J by 4 bases, with 6 bases between the two germline ends. Germline V gene lookup returns CDR1 MNHEY and CDR2 SMNVEV (reference sequence). Those who participated ranged in age from 18 to 89 years and resided in under 25 US areas. Two consecutive negative NP/OP PCR tests, clearance, or resolved symptoms defined Cohort 3 recovery. This chain joins TRBV27 and TRBJ1-2, with D possibly matching TRBD1 (5 bases). The sequence derives from a woman in her late teens or twenties who had recovered from COVID-19. Sequenced: PBMCs or T cells enriched from blood (not recorded which). The CDR3 is CASSLSGGYGYTF. The CDR3 DNA reads TGTGCCAGCAGTTTATCGGGGGGCTATGGCTACACCTTC.